Listed here are 13 T cell receptor beta chains from one sample, sequenced in a study of blood T cell repertoires in COVID-19 (dated by TCRdb to 2020 to 2021). To prepare the library, the immunoSEQ multiplex PCR assay was applied. The clones in this table, taken by TCRdb from immuneACCESS, are in-frame only. Not every clone is retained; where verified, under half of the shortfall comes from an unresolved V gene, and the cause of the rest is unknown. Counted in this sample were approximately 330,000 clones; approximately 86% of them appeared once. The ten most abundant clones make up roughly a tenth of the sample. Sequenced material: peripheral blood. All receptors come from a man aged 25 to 40 with COVID-19, enrolled during active disease.

This chain connects TRBV24-1 to TRBJ1-2; tentative D call: TRBD1 (5 bases). The germline CDR1 and CDR2 sequences are KGHDR and SFDVKD. V was clipped by 4 bases and J by 13 bases, with 15 bases between them. This CDR3 has 12 residues. The CDR3 DNA is TGTGCCACCAGTGACCGGGACTTCGGTTTCACCTTC. This translates into CATSDRDFGFTF.

The chain joins TRBV5-4 to TRBJ2-2, with a possible D match to TRBD1 (5 bases). The CDR3 loop spans 15 amino acids. Trimming pared 0 bases from V and 2 bases from J, leaving 8 bases between. Germline loops: CDR1 SGHNT, CDR2 YYREEE (reference sequence). CDR3 region: CASSLGQPNTGELFF. DNA of the CDR3: TGTGCCAGCAGCTTGGGACAGCCTAACACCGGGGAGCTGTTTTTT.

The chain uses TRBV10-1 and TRBJ2-2; 12 bases map to TRBD2. After removal of 2 bases from V and 0 bases from J, the junction contained 4 bases not matched to a gene. Germline V gene lookup returns CDR1 WNHNN and CDR2 SYGVQD (reference sequence). CDR3 length: 18 amino acids. CDR3 amino acids: CASSEGSSGRANTGELFF. CDR3 nucleotide sequence: TGCGCCAGCAGTGAGGGCTCTAGCGGGAGGGCGAACACCGGGGAGCTGTTTTTT.

V is TRBV6-5 and J is TRBJ1-1; 9 nucleotides match TRBD1. This CDR3 contains 14 residues. V was clipped by 5 bases and J by 6 bases; unmatched bases: 7. Per the germline V gene, CDR1 is MNHEY and CDR2 is SVGAGI. The CDR3 loop reads CASSQRRDRAEAFF. CDR3 DNA: TGTGCCAGCAGTCAGAGACGGGACAGGGCTGAAGCTTTCTTT.

The chain has TRBV6-1 and TRBJ1-2; 7 bases fit TRBD1. The junction had 5 bases not matched to a gene; V was cut back by 3 bases and J by 4 bases. Germline V gene lookup returns CDR1 MNHNS and CDR2 SASEGT. The CDR3 runs to 14 residues. In DNA, the CDR3 is TGTGCCAGCAGTGAGAACAGGGGAGTCTATGGCTACACCTTC. Its protein product is CASSENRGVYGYTF.

The chain combines TRBV10-3 with TRBJ2-7, with 9 bases lining up with TRBD1. Germline assignment: CDR1 ENHRY and CDR2 SYGVKD. The V segment lost 0 bases and the J segment 2 bases; nucleotides outside the gene matches: 5. The CDR3 runs to 16 residues. The CDR3 DNA reads TGTGCCATCAGTGAGTCGTCGGGACAGGGCACCTACGAGCAGTACTTC. As protein: CAISESSGQGTYEQYF.

The chain links TRBV18 to TRBJ2-2, with D perhaps matching TRBD2 (5 bases). Trimming left V 8 bases short and J 0 bases short, with 13 bases between. The CDR3 is made up of 15 amino acids. Germline V gene data show CDR1 as KGHSH and CDR2 as LQKENI. The CDR3 nucleotides read TGTGCCAGCACGGAGGCATTCGCGAACACCGGGGAGCTGTTTTTT. This encodes CASTEAFANTGELFF.

Concerning this clone: Other DNA sequences from this sample encode an identical CDR3 as well. This chain connects TRBV24-1 to TRBJ2-1; a weak D match, TRBD2 (5 bases). Germline V gene data show CDR1 as KGHDR and CDR2 as SFDVKD. V was shortened by 0 bases and J by 1 base, with 6 bases between the two germline ends. The CDR3 length is 15 residues. This CDR3 reads CATSDLRDSYNEQFF. The CDR3 DNA follows: TGTGCCACCAGTGATTTGCGGGATTCCTACAATGAGCAGTTCTTC.

The chain has TRBV14 and TRBJ1-5; tentative D call: TRBD1 (6 bases). V was clipped by 1 base and J by 6 bases, with 10 bases between them. The CDR3 covers 14 residues. Germline lookup yields CDR1 SGHDN and CDR2 FVKESK. The CDR3 DNA follows: TGTGCCAGCAGCCAAGCAGGGGCGGGTCAGCCCCAGCATTTT. Residues: CASSQAGAGQPQHF.

The chain employs TRBV24-1 and TRBJ2-7, with 10 bases lining up with TRBD2. From germline, CDR1 is KGHDR and CDR2 SFDVKD. Trimming cost V 2 bases and J 5 bases; bases outside gene matches: 11. The CDR3 has 17 amino acids. The CDR3 bases are TGTGCCACCAGTGATTCCACGCCCGGGACTAGCGTCAACGAGCAGTACTTC. It codes for CATSDSTPGTSVNEQYF.

This chain uses TRBV7-9 with TRBJ1-1; tentatively, D is TRBD1 (5 bases). Trimming took 5 bases from V and 8 from J, leaving 21 bases between them. This CDR3 region has 15 residues. The V gene's germline CDR1 is SEHNR and CDR2 FQNEAQ (reference sequence). Here the CDR3 reads CASSRRGTGIPEAFF. CDR3 sequence (DNA): TGTGCCAGCAGCCGGAGGGGCACTGGGATCCCCGAAGCTTTCTTT.

The genes are TRBV7-8 and TRBJ1-3, with TRBD1 identical over 8 bases. The CDR3 is 12 amino acids. The germline V gene has CDR1 SGHVS and CDR2 FQNEAQ. Germline trimming cut 5 bases from V and 13 bases from J; bases unmatched to any gene: 7. CDR3 sequence reads: CASSPRTGQIYF. The CDR3 coding sequence is TGTGCCAGCAGCCCTCGGACAGGGCAGATATATTTT.

The chain joins TRBV23-1 to TRBJ2-1; D might be TRBD1 (8 bases). TRBV23-1 is labeled an ORF, and its function is uncertain. Trimming left V 6 bases short and J 3 bases short, with 36 bases between. There are 22 residues in the CDR3. DNA for the CDR3: TGCGCCAGCAGCCGCGCTCCCGGACAGGGAAATAGAAGCGGGGTCATCTACAATGAGCAGTTCTTC. It is translated as CASSRAPGQGNRSGVIYNEQFF.